The 28 T cell receptor beta chains below all came from one sample that was sequenced in a study of T cell responses to AZD1222 COVID-19 vaccine. Data came from immunoSEQ multiplex PCR; TCRdb stores just in-frame clones and leaves some out. The profile shows 140,000 to 150,000 clones, roughly 90% of them singletons. The sequenced sample was peripheral blood, obtained 28 days after the second AZD1222 dose. The receptors were sampled from an adult who received the AZD1222 COVID-19 vaccine.

A word on this clone: A read error may produce the germline difference seen at one junction end. This CDR3 is CATSRFPATSGGRGLF. CDR3 nucleotides: TGTGCCACCAGCAGGTTCCCCGCAACTAGCGGGGGGAGAGGGCTCTTC. The chain has TRBV15 and TRBJ2-1, with 12 bases that match TRBD2. CDR3 length: 16 residues. Germline V gene data show CDR1 as LNHNV and CDR2 as YYDKDF (reference sequence).

The chain has TRBV7-2 and TRBJ2-3; D is perhaps TRBD2 (6 bases). The CDR3 runs to 13 residues. Trimming took off 3 bases at V and 2 bases at J, with 6 bases between the two ends. CDR1 SGHTA and CDR2 FQGNSA come from the germline V gene. CDR3 DNA sequence: TGTGCCAGCAGCTTGGGACTCACAGATACGCAGTATTTT. This gives the protein CASSLGLTDTQYF.

The V and J genes are TRBV19 and TRBJ1-6; D is uncertain. V was cut by 3 bases and J by 0 bases, with 6 bases left in between. From germline, CDR1 is LNHDA and CDR2 SQIVND (reference sequence). CDR3 length equals 15 residues. The CDR3 DNA reads TGTGCCAGTAGTATGGCAGCCTCCTATAATTCACCCCTCCACTTT. It is translated as CASSMAASYNSPLHF.

The V gene is TRBV30, the J gene TRBJ1-5; D is unclear. The CDR3 sequence is 15 residues long. From germline, CDR1 is GTSNPN and CDR2 SVGIG (reference sequence). V lost 5 bases, J lost 1 base, and 15 bases lay in between. CDR3: CAWSPDGISNQPQHF. The CDR3 DNA follows: TGTGCCTGGTCCCCCGACGGTATCAGCAATCAGCCCCAGCATTTT.

The chain combines TRBV3-1 (or the pseudogene TRBV3-2) with TRBJ2-1; D remains ambiguous. CDR3 size: 15 residues. Trimming removed 2 bases at V and 0 bases at J, with 8 bases between. Germline V gene lookup returns CDR1 LGHDT and CDR2 YNNKEL (reference sequence). The CDR3 is CASSQQATSYNEQFF. CDR3 DNA sequence: TGTGCCAGCAGCCAACAAGCGACCTCCTACAATGAGCAGTTCTTC.

This clone appeared a single time. The chain uses TRBV5-8 and TRBJ2-3, with 12 positions matching TRBD2. The V gene end was trimmed by 4 bases and the J gene end by 12 bases; junction bases not matched to a gene: 9. The CDR3 extends over 14 amino acids. Per the germline V gene, CDR1 is SGHTS and CDR2 is YDEGEE. The CDR3 bases are TGTGCCAGCAGCCTCAGACTAGCGGGAGAGTATCAGTATTTT. This translates into CASSLRLAGEYQYF.

This chain uses TRBV7-9 with TRBJ2-2; the match to TRBD1 covers 11 bases. Germline CDR1 SEHNR, CDR2 FQNEAQ (reference sequence). The J segment lost 5 bases and the V segment lost 1 base, leaving 12 bases of the junction unmatched. The CDR3 extends over 19 amino acids. DNA of the CDR3: TGTGCCAGCAGCTTAGGGACAGGGGGCGCGATTGGACTGACCGGGGAGCTGTTTTTT. This sequence encodes CASSLGTGGAIGLTGELFF.

The V and J genes are TRBV7-9 and TRBJ1-2, with a tentative D call TRBD1 (6 bases). The V gene lost 5 bases and the J gene lost 7 bases, with 11 bases spanning the gap. CDR3 size: 12 residues. Germline V gene data show CDR1 as SEHNR and CDR2 as FQNEAQ (reference sequence). The DNA for the CDR3 is TGTGCCAGCAGCACCGGGACATCTGGCTACACCTTC. It yields the protein CASSTGTSGYTF.

This clone was observed a single time. The chain combines TRBV7-8 with TRBJ1-2; 8 bases fit TRBD1. After removal of 8 bases from V and 2 bases from J, the junction contained 13 bases not matched to a gene. The CDR3 contains 16 residues. Germline values: CDR1 SGHVS, CDR2 FQNEAQ. CDR3 sequence: CASSPHPGQGNYGYTF. CDR3 sequence (DNA): TGTGCCAGCTCCCCCCACCCCGGACAGGGAAACTATGGCTACACCTTC.

The J gene is TRBJ1-5, the V gene TRBV6-4; possible D gene TRBD1, 6 bases. The ends were cut back, 9 bases at V and 0 bases at J, with 15 bases in the middle. This CDR3 contains 15 residues. Germline V gene data show CDR1 as MRHNA and CDR2 as SNTAGT. As DNA, the CDR3 is TGTGCCAGTAGTAAGGGACACAATAGCAATCAGCCCCAGCATTTT. Its protein product is CASSKGHNSNQPQHF.

The chain uses TRBV5-1 and TRBJ2-2, with D tentatively TRBD2 (7 bases). The germline V gene encodes CDR1 SGHRS and CDR2 YFSETQ. Trimming took 3 bases from V and 4 from J, leaving 16 bases between them. The CDR3 loop spans 16 amino acids. The CDR3: CASSSPGGGATGELFF. The CDR3 region has the DNA TGCGCCAGCAGCTCCCCGGGCGGGGGCGCCACCGGGGAGCTGTTTTTT.

This clone was observed a single time. The genes are TRBV19 and TRBJ1-6, with a possible D match to TRBD1 (5 bases). CDR3 size: 15 residues. Germline CDR1 and CDR2: LNHDA and SQIVND (reference sequence). With 3 bases removed from V and 10 bases from J, the gap between germline ends came to 16 bases. The CDR3 is CASSIGPGIESPLHF. CDR3 coding DNA: TGTGCCAGTAGTATCGGCCCAGGGATTGAATCACCCCTCCACTTT.

The V gene is TRBV4-1, the J gene TRBJ2-3; 8 bases are a match to TRBD2. The CDR3 runs to 15 residues. Germline V gene lookup returns CDR1 MGHRA and CDR2 YSYEKL. V was pared by 4 bases and J by 4 bases, with 7 bases of the junction left unmatched. CDR3 DNA: TGCGCCAGCAGCCTGAGCGGGAGAGGTCCAGATACGCAGTATTTT. Protein: CASSLSGRGPDTQYF.

J is TRBJ1-2 and V is TRBV7-8, with D unclear. V was cut by 5 bases and J by 4 bases, with 8 bases left in between. This CDR3 has 12 residues. The germline V gene encodes CDR1 SGHVS and CDR2 FQNEAQ. CDR3 DNA: TGTGCCAGCAGCGTAGGACCCTATGGCTACACCTTC. It encodes CASSVGPYGYTF.

The chain has TRBV3-1 (or the pseudogene TRBV3-2) and TRBJ2-3; D is undetermined. From germline, CDR1 is LGHDT and CDR2 YNNKEL (reference sequence). The CDR3 runs 11 residues. Between the trimmed V and J ends, which lost 10 bases and 5 bases, there was a span of 10 bases. The CDR3 region is CATKLGDTQYF. The CDR3 DNA follows: TGTGCCACAAAACTGGGAGATACGCAGTATTTT.

V and J are TRBV10-1 and TRBJ1-2, with D perhaps TRBD1 (6 bases). The CDR3 is 14 residues long. CDR1 is WNHNN, CDR2 SYGVQD, per germline (reference sequence). The germline V and J ends were trimmed by 4 bases and 4 bases, with 13 bases remaining between them. The CDR3 sequence: CASSVQGGVYGYTF. CDR3 nucleotides: TGCGCCAGCAGTGTCCAAGGGGGGGTCTATGGCTACACCTTC.

The chain links TRBV6-1 to TRBJ1-6; D is unclear. CDR3 length: 15 amino acids. V gave up 1 base and J gave up 10 bases, with 14 bases separating them. CDR1 MNHNS and CDR2 SASEGT come from the germline V gene. This CDR3 is CASSEVVGEFSPLHF. CDR3 bases: TGTGCCAGCAGTGAAGTGGTAGGTGAGTTCTCACCCCTCCACTTT.

The V call is TRBV12-5, the J call TRBJ1-2, with 7 bases identical to TRBD1. The CDR3 is 14 amino acids. J was trimmed by 4 bases and V by 7 bases; bases with no gene match: 9. Germline V gene data show CDR1 as LGHNT and CDR2 as FRNRAP. The CDR3 DNA sequence: TGTGCTAGTGCCCAAACACAGGGGATCTATGGCTACACCTTC. It specifies CASAQTQGIYGYTF.

V and J are TRBV5-6 and TRBJ2-2; D is possibly TRBD1 (5 bases). The CDR3 has 15 residues. Trimming pared 5 bases from V and 7 bases from J, leaving 18 bases between. Germline CDR1 SGHDT, CDR2 YYEEEE. This CDR3 is CASSTTPRAVGELFF. The CDR3 DNA is TGTGCCAGCAGTACCACCCCCAGGGCGGTCGGGGAGCTGTTTTTT.

The genes are TRBV7-2 and TRBJ2-5; 9 bases line up with TRBD2. CDR1 and CDR2 from the germline V gene are SGHTA and FQGNSA. The CDR3 totals 15 residues. J was trimmed by 3 bases and V by 7 bases; bases with no gene match: 9. CDR3 protein: CASTDRGLAKETQYF. The DNA of the CDR3 is TGTGCCAGCACCGATCGAGGACTAGCGAAAGAGACCCAGTACTTC. Filled out from reference TRBV7-2 and TRBJ2-5, the complete variable domain reads GAGVSQSPSNKVTEKGKDVELRCDPISGHTALYWYRQSLGQGLEFLIYFQGNSAPDKSGLPSDRFSAERTGGSVSTLTIQRTQQEDSAVYLCASTDRGLAKETQYFGPGTRLLVL.

The sample holds one count of this clone. In DNA, the CDR3 is TGTGCCAGTATCAAAGGGGGCCGCTCTGGGGCCAACGTCCTGACTTTC. It translates to CASIKGGRSGANVLTF. This chain joins TRBV19 and TRBJ2-6; 7 bases align to TRBD1. V was pared by 7 bases and J by 0 bases, with 6 bases of the junction left unmatched. Per the germline V gene, CDR1 is LNHDA and CDR2 is SQIVND (reference sequence). The CDR3 is 16 amino acids.

The CDR3 coding sequence is TGTGCCAGCTCACCCCTCGTAGAGCGGGACAGGACCTATGGCTACACCTTC. Translating it yields CASSPLVERDRTYGYTF. The chain joins TRBV18 to TRBJ1-2, with 8 bases that match TRBD1. J gave up 4 bases and V 3 bases, and 13 bases lay outside the gene matches. Germline V gene sequence: CDR1 KGHSH, CDR2 LQKENI. This CDR3 has 17 residues. The full variable domain, completed using reference TRBV18 and TRBJ1-2, is NAGVMQNPRHLVRRRGQEARLRCSPMKGHSHVYWYRQLPEEGLKFMVYLQKENIIDESGMPKERFSAEFPKEGPSILRIQQVVRGDSAAYFCASSPLVERDRTYGYTFGSGTRLTVV.

The chain combines TRBV6-6 with TRBJ1-5; D is undetermined. Trimming shortened V by 2 bases and J by 4 bases, and 9 bases separated the two germline ends. Germline assignment: CDR1 MNHNY and CDR2 SVGAGI (reference sequence). This CDR3 spans 14 amino acids. CDR3 sequence reads: CASSYADGNQPQHF. The DNA of the CDR3 is TGTGCCAGCAGTTACGCGGACGGGAATCAGCCCCAGCATTTT.

This CDR3 reads CASSMGPTGMNTEAFF. CDR3 bases: TGTGCCAGTAGTATGGGCCCGACAGGGATGAACACTGAAGCTTTCTTT. The rearrangement uses TRBV19 and TRBJ1-1; the match to TRBD1 covers 7 bases. The trim removed 3 bases at V and 0 bases at J, leaving 7 bases unmatched. In germline, CDR1 is LNHDA, CDR2 SQIVND (reference sequence). The CDR3 length is 16 residues.

The V and J genes are TRBV18 and TRBJ2-6; the D is unclear. The CDR3 extends over 14 amino acids. V was trimmed by 3 bases and J by 4 bases, leaving 7 bases between them. Germline V gene data show CDR1 as KGHSH and CDR2 as LQKENI. CDR3 nucleotides: TGTGCCAGCTCACCCCAATCCGGGGCCAACGTCCTGACTTTC. As protein: CASSPQSGANVLTF.

The V call is TRBV7-8, the J call TRBJ2-7, with D perhaps matching TRBD1 (6 bases). Between the trimmed V and J ends, which lost 5 bases and 3 bases, there was a span of 14 bases. The germline V gene encodes CDR1 SGHVS and CDR2 FQNEAQ. This CDR3 has 14 amino acids. The CDR3 region has the DNA TGTGCCAGCAGCCCCGAGACAGGAGACTACGAGCAGTACTTC. The encoded protein is CASSPETGDYEQYF.

The chain employs TRBV9 and TRBJ1-3, with a weak D call TRBD1 (5 bases). V was shortened by 0 bases and J by 1 base, with 8 bases between the two germline ends. CDR1 is SGDLS and CDR2 is YYNGEE in the germline V gene. CDR3 length equals 15 residues. In nucleotides, the CDR3 is TGTGCCAGCAGCGTAGGGGGCCTTTCTGGAAACACCATATATTTT. Protein: CASSVGGLSGNTIYF.

The V gene is TRBV5-5, the J gene TRBJ1-1; D unresolved. The CDR3 has 14 residues. V was clipped by 2 bases and J by 1 base, with 9 bases between them. Germline CDR1 SGHKS, CDR2 YYEKEE (reference sequence). Written as DNA, the CDR3 is TGTGCCAGCAGCTTTAGTCGATCGAACACTGAAGCTTTCTTT. It codes for CASSFSRSNTEAFF.